The 24 T cell receptor beta chains below all came from one sample that was sequenced in a study of response to subunit inactivated influenza vaccine. One entry per CDR3 protein results from TCRdb running MiXCR on the RT-PCR reads. The repertoire consists of about 650,000 distinct CDR3 sequences, with 15% to 17% occurring once and the leading ten covering around 10%. The sequencing used PBMCs from blood, collected less than 13 days after vaccination. The receptors originated from a man aged 50 to 59 who received an inactivated influenza vaccine.

V gene TRBV14 combines with J gene TRBJ2-1; D might be TRBD1 or TRBD2, each matching 6 bases. The V and J ends lost 2 bases and 5 bases respectively, with 19 bases between them. The CDR3 length is 17 residues. CDR1 is SGHDN and CDR2 is FVKESK in the germline V gene. CDR3 sequence (DNA): TGTGCCAGCAGCCAACCAATGAGGGGGGCATACCACAATGAGCAGTTCTTC. This encodes CASSQPMRGAYHNEQFF.

This clonotype was seen only a few times. This chain links TRBV11-2 with TRBJ2-3; 9 nucleotides agree with TRBD2. J gave up 2 bases and V 5 bases, and 14 bases lay outside the gene matches. CDR1 and CDR2 (germline): SGHAT, FQNNGV. The CDR3 is 18 amino acids. CDR3 DNA: TGTGCCAGCAGCACCCGCCCCCAGCGGGGGGACTCCACAGATACGCAGTATTTT. Amino acid sequence: CASSTRPQRGDSTDTQYF.

The chain employs TRBV6-5 and TRBJ2-2; 7 bases match TRBD1. CDR1 is MNHEY and CDR2 is SVGAGI in the germline V gene. V shed 5 bases, J shed 4 bases, and the junction held 7 bases outside the gene matches. CDR3 length: 15 amino acids. Here the CDR3 DNA reads TGTGCCAGCAGTAACCTGGGACAGAGCACCGGGGAGCTGTTTTTT. This translates into CASSNLGQSTGELFF.

This chain connects TRBV4-2 to TRBJ1-5; possible D gene TRBD1, 6 bases. Trimming removed 0 bases at V and 7 bases at J, with 10 bases between. The CDR3 length is 14 residues. Germline lookup yields CDR1 LGHNA and CDR2 YNFKEQ. The CDR3 protein is CASSQDGGGQPQHF. The CDR3 bases are TGTGCCAGCAGCCAAGATGGGGGGGGCCAGCCCCAGCATTTT.

This clonotype was picked up many times. The chain recombines TRBV7-6 with TRBJ2-7; D uncertain. CDR1 is SGHVS, CDR2 FNYEAQ, per germline. V shed 8 bases and J shed 3 bases, with 8 bases lying between them. The CDR3 runs 11 residues. CDR3 DNA sequence: TGTGCCAGCGGGCAGAGCTACGAGCAGTACTTC. It specifies CASGQSYEQYF.

There are a few counts of this clonotype. The CDR3 region is CASSLGLAVGTDTQYF. DNA for the CDR3: TGCGCCAGCAGCTTGGGACTAGCGGTAGGGACAGATACGCAGTATTTT. The chain has TRBV5-1 and TRBJ2-3; 9 nucleotides agree with TRBD2. The CDR3 length is 16 residues. Unmatched junction bases numbered 5, after V lost 0 bases and J lost 3 bases. Germline V CDR1 and CDR2: SGHRS, YFSETQ.

The chain has TRBV4-3 and TRBJ2-1; 7 bases are shared with TRBD2. This CDR3 has 17 residues. The germline gives CDR1 LGHNA, CDR2 YSLEER. With V trimmed by 4 bases and J by 0 bases, 9 bases remained unmatched. CDR3 DNA: TGCGCCAGCAGCCTTCACCCAAAGCGGGACTCCTACAATGAGCAGTTCTTC. The encoded protein is CASSLHPKRDSYNEQFF.

V is TRBV24-1 and J is TRBJ2-1, with 9 bases lining up with TRBD2. The ends lost 1 base at V and 6 bases at J; junction bases unmatched: 6. CDR1 and CDR2 from the germline V gene are KGHDR and SFDVKD. The CDR3 is 16 residues long. The CDR3 region has the DNA TGTGCCACCAGTGATTTAGGCGGGAGGGCGGCCAATGAGCAGTTCTTC. It specifies CATSDLGGRAANEQFF.

This clonotype was seen many times. CDR3 residues: CASIRMGDTQYF. The CDR3 coding sequence is TGTGCCAGCATAAGGATGGGGGATACGCAGTATTTT. The chain combines TRBV2 with TRBJ2-3; D unclear. Germline V lookup: CDR1 SNHLY, CDR2 FYNNEI. CDR3 size: 12 residues. The V end was cut by 7 bases, the J end by 6 bases, with 11 bases between.

This clonotype was picked up many times. It is unclear where the CDR3 begins or ends on the DNA, so no DNA is shown, and the CDR3 is as TCRdb lists it. The rearrangement joins TRBV5-1 to TRBJ2-7; the table's TRBD1 call for D was not verified on the DNA. The CDR3 length is 14 residues, termini included. CDR1 is SGHRS and CDR2 is YFSETQ in the germline V gene. The CDR3 is CASSSSGQGYQQYF.

The chain joins TRBV5-1 to TRBJ1-4; 7 positions agree with TRBD1. Germline CDR1 SGHRS, CDR2 YFSETQ. With V trimmed by 0 bases and J by 2 bases, 1 base remained unmatched. The CDR3 runs 15 residues. The CDR3 nucleotides read TGCGCCAGCAGCTTGGGGGGACAGACTAATGAAAAACTGTTTTTT. It specifies CASSLGGQTNEKLFF.

The chain links TRBV5-6 to TRBJ1-5, with 8 bases matching TRBD1. This CDR3 is built from 12 residues. The V segment lost 4 bases and the J segment 10 bases; nucleotides outside the gene matches: 4. Germline V lookup: CDR1 SGHDT, CDR2 YYEEEE. This CDR3 is CASSGQGGPQHF. In DNA, the CDR3 is TGTGCCAGCAGCGGACAGGGAGGACCCCAGCATTTT.

This clonotype has just a few counts. The chain carries TRBV10-3 and TRBJ2-2, with D tentatively TRBD1 or TRBD2 (6 bases each). V shed 7 bases and J shed 5 bases, with 14 bases lying between them. This CDR3 spans 14 amino acids. CDR1 is ENHRY and CDR2 is SYGVKD in the germline V gene. CDR3 in amino acids: CAIKTGGATGELFF. Written as DNA, the CDR3 is TGTGCCATCAAGACCGGGGGCGCAACCGGGGAGCTGTTTTTT.

This clonotype has a handful of counts. The chain combines TRBV5-7 with TRBJ1-2; D not resolved. TRBV5-7 qualifies as an ORF whose function is uncertain. V shed 0 bases and J shed 2 bases, with 8 bases lying between them. The CDR3 length is 14 residues. The DNA of the CDR3 is TGTGCCAGCAGCTTGGGGAATAACAACTATGGCTACACCTTC. Protein sequence: CASSLGNNNYGYTF.

The sample holds many counts of this clonotype. The CDR3 nucleotides are TGTGCCAGCAGCTTAGGTAAACTAGCGGGAGACTACAATGAGCAGTTCTTC. Translation gives CASSLGKLAGDYNEQFF. The chain is built from TRBV7-9 and TRBJ2-1; 11 nucleotides match TRBD2. After removal of 1 base from V and 3 bases from J, the junction contained 5 bases not matched to a gene. This CDR3 contains 17 residues. Looked up from germline, CDR1 is SEHNR and CDR2 is FQNEAQ (reference sequence).

The chain recombines TRBV4-1 with TRBJ2-1; 13 bases fit TRBD2. J was trimmed by 7 bases and V by 4 bases; bases with no gene match: 7. Germline V CDR1 and CDR2: MGHRA, YSYEKL. The CDR3 is 16 amino acids. The CDR3 spells CASSRGLAGDDNEQFF. In nucleotides, the CDR3 is TGCGCCAGCAGCCGTGGACTAGCGGGAGATGATAATGAGCAGTTCTTC.

This clonotype showed up just a few times. The chain joins TRBV7-2 to TRBJ2-5; D ambiguous. CDR1 is SGHTA and CDR2 is FQGNSA in the germline V gene. There are 14 residues in the CDR3. With 4 bases removed from V and 5 bases from J, the gap between germline ends came to 14 bases. The CDR3 is CASSSASLRETQYF. DNA of the CDR3: TGTGCCAGCAGCTCGGCTTCTCTGAGGGAGACCCAGTACTTC.

This clonotype was found a few times. The chain links TRBV4-2 to TRBJ2-7; D is perhaps TRBD2 (7 bases). V was pared by 3 bases and J by 7 bases, with 25 bases between. The CDR3 is 17 amino acids. Germline V gives CDR1 LGHNA, CDR2 YNFKEQ. CDR3 region: CASSQLGGTNGLGEQYF. CDR3 in DNA: TGTGCCAGCAGCCAGTTAGGGGGGACTAACGGGTTGGGGGAGCAGTACTTC.

The table lists this clonotype with a few counts. J is TRBJ2-2 and V is TRBV11-2; 9 positions agree with TRBD2. Germline assignment: CDR1 SGHAT and CDR2 FQNNGV. V shed 6 bases and J 7 bases; nucleotides not matched to a gene: 9. The CDR3 is 15 residues long. The CDR3, as DNA: TGTGCCAGCAGACAAACCGGGACTAGCATCGGGGAGCTGTTTTTT. It translates to CASRQTGTSIGELFF.

This clonotype showed up just a few times. The J gene is TRBJ2-1, the V gene TRBV18, with 9 bases that match TRBD1. V lost 6 bases to trimming and J lost 8 bases; unmatched junction nucleotides: 5. CDR3 length: 13 amino acids. Germline CDR1 KGHSH, CDR2 LQKENI. The CDR3 region is CASSRTGDDEQFF. The CDR3 DNA reads TGTGCCAGCTCGCGGACAGGGGACGATGAGCAGTTCTTC.

This clonotype was seen many times. The chain joins TRBV6-1 to TRBJ2-7, with unresolved D. CDR3 size: 15 residues. The V end was cut by 6 bases, the J end by 2 bases, with 17 bases between. CDR1 is MNHNS, CDR2 SASEGT, per germline. In DNA form, the CDR3 reads TGTGCCAGCAGAAGTAGTCGGCGGAGACCCTACGAGCAGTACTTC. The encoded protein is CASRSSRRRPYEQYF.

This clonotype occurred a few times. The chain recombines TRBV4-3 with TRBJ1-1, with a tentative D call TRBD1 (5 bases). Trimming cost V 1 base and J 5 bases, with 11 bases left between them. CDR3 length equals 14 residues. Germline assignment: CDR1 LGHNA and CDR2 YSLEER. The CDR3 sequence is CASSQVREVTEAFF. The CDR3, as DNA: TGCGCCAGCAGCCAAGTCAGGGAAGTAACTGAAGCTTTCTTT.

The rearrangement links TRBV4-2 to TRBJ2-5; 12 nucleotides align to TRBD2. CDR3 length: 19 amino acids. CDR1 and CDR2 (germline): LGHNA, YNFKEQ. Trimming took 1 base from V and 0 from J; bases not matched to a gene: 9. CDR3 sequence: CASSQGGASGGANQETQYF. As DNA, the CDR3 is TGTGCCAGCAGCCAAGGAGGGGCTAGCGGGGGGGCGAACCAAGAGACCCAGTACTTC.

This clonotype was observed a few times. The rearrangement joins TRBV4-1 to TRBJ1-4, with a possible D match to TRBD1 (6 bases). The CDR3 has 15 residues. V lost 0 bases and J 4 bases, leaving 9 bases between the germline ends. Looked up from germline, CDR1 is MGHRA and CDR2 is YSYEKL. The CDR3: CASSQETGHNEKLFF. Written as DNA, the CDR3 is TGCGCCAGCAGCCAAGAGACAGGACATAATGAAAAACTGTTTTTT.